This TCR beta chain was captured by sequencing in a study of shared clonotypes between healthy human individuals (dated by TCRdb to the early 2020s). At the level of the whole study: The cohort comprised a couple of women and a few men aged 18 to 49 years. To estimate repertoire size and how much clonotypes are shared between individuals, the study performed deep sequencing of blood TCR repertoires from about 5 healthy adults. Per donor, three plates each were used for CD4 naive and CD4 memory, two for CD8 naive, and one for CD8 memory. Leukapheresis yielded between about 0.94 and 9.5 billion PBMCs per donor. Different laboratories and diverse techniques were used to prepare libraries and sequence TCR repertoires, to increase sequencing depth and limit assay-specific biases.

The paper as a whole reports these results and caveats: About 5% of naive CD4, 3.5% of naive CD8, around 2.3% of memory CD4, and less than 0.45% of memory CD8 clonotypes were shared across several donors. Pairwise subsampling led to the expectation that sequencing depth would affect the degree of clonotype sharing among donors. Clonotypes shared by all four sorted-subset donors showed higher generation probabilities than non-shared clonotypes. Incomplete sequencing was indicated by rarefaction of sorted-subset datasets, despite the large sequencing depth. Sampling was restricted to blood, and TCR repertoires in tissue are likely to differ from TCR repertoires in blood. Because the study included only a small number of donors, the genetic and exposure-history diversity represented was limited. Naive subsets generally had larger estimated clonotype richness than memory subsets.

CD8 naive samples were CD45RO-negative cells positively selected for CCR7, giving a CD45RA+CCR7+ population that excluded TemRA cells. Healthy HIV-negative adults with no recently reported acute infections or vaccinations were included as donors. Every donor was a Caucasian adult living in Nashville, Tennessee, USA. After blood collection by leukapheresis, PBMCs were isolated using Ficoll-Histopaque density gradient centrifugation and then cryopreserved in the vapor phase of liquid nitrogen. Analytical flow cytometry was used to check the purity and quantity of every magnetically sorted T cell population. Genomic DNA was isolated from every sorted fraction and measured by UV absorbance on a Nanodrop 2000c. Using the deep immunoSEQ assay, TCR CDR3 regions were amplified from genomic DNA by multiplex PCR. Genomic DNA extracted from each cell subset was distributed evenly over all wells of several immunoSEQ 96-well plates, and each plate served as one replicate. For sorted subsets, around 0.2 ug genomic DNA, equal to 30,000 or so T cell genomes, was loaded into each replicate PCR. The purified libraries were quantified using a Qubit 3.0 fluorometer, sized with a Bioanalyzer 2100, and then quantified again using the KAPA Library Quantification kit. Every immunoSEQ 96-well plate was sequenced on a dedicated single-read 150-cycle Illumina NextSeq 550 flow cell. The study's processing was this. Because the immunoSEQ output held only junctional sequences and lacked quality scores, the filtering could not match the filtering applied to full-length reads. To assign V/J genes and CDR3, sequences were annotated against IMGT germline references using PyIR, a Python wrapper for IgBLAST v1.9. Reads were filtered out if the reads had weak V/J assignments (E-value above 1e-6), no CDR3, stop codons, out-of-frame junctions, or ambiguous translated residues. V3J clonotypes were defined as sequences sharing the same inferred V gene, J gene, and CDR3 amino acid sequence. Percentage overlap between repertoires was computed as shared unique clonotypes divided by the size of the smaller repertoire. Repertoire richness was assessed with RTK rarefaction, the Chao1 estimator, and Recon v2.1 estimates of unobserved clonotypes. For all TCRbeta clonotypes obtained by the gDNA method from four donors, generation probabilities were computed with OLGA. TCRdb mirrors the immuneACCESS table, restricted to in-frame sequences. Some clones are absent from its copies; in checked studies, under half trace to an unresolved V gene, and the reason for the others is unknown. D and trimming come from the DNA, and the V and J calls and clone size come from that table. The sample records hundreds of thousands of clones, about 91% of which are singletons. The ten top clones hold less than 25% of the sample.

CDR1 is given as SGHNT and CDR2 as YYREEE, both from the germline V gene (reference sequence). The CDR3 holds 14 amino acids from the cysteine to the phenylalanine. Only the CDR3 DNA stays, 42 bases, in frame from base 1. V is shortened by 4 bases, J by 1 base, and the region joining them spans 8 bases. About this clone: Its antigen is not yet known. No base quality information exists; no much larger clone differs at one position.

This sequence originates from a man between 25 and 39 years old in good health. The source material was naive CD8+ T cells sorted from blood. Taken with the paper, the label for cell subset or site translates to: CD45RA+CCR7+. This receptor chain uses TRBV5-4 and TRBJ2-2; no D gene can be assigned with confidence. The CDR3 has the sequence CASSKWGNTGELFF. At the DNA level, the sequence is TGTGCCAGCAGCAAGTGGGGGAACACCGGGGAGCTGTTTTTT.